This entry lists 15 T cell receptor beta chains sequenced from one sample in a study of shared clonotypes between healthy human individuals. TCRdb's table, derived via immunoSEQ multiplex PCR, lists solely in-frame clones and lacks some. The sample contains about 490,000 clones, 79% of which appear only once. The sample comprised PBMCs. The receptors were gathered from a middle-aged woman in good health. Some clones in this sample may be carry-over from other donors' samples.

The J gene is TRBJ2-2, the V gene TRBV27; D is undetermined. Trimming removed 2 bases at V and 1 base at J, with 5 bases between. This CDR3 is 14 amino acids long. The V gene's germline CDR1 is MNHEY and CDR2 SMNVEV (reference sequence). As DNA, the CDR3 is TGTGCCAGCAGTTTACACGGGAACACCGGGGAGCTGTTTTTT. Translated: CASSLHGNTGELFF.

V and J are TRBV7-2 and TRBJ1-2, with D perhaps matching TRBD1 (5 bases). CDR1 and CDR2 (germline): SGHTA, FQGNSA. The V end lost 5 bases, the J end lost 4 bases, and 17 bases lay between the germline ends. This CDR3 comprises 15 residues. The chain's CDR3 is CASSLRDALGYGYTF. The CDR3 DNA follows: TGTGCCAGCAGCCTACGGGACGCACTGGGCTATGGCTACACCTTC.

The genes are TRBV5-5 and TRBJ2-7, with D hard to call. Germline assignment: CDR1 SGHKS and CDR2 YYEKEE (reference sequence). CDR3 length equals 13 residues. Trimming stripped 1 base from V and 7 bases from J, with 12 bases between. CDR3 sequence: CASSLIPGREQYF. CDR3 bases: TGTGCCAGCAGCTTGATTCCTGGACGGGAGCAGTACTTC.

The chain has TRBV18 and TRBJ2-1; 8 bases agree with TRBD1. The CDR3 is made up of 16 amino acids. Germline CDR1 and CDR2: KGHSH and LQKENI. J lost 2 bases, V lost 6 bases, and 9 bases had no gene match. In DNA, the CDR3 is TGTGCCAGCTCCCGACAGGGGATAGAAACCTACAATGAGCAGTTCTTC. This gives the protein CASSRQGIETYNEQFF.

A note on this clone: A much larger clone differs from this one at a single base, so this may be a read error. Different DNA sequences within this sample yield the same CDR3. This chain connects TRBV30 to TRBJ2-7; possibly TRBD2 for D (6 bases). Germline CDR1 reads GTSNPN; CDR2 reads SVGIG (reference sequence). Trimming shortened V by 7 bases and J by 3 bases, and 16 bases separated the two germline ends. This CDR3 has 13 residues. The CDR3 nucleotides read TGTGCCTTTCGGGGGAGTGCCAACTACGAGCAGTACTTC. Translation gives CAFRGSANYEQYF.

This chain connects TRBV28 to TRBJ2-4; TRBD1 is a possible D gene (6 bases). This CDR3 spans 11 amino acids. The germline V gene has CDR1 MDHEN and CDR2 SYDVKM. V dropped 2 bases and J dropped 12 bases, with 8 bases sitting between them. The CDR3 protein is CASSLGGHQYF. DNA for the CDR3: TGTGCCAGCAGTTTAGGGGGACATCAGTACTTC. The full variable domain, rest sourced from reference TRBV28 and TRBJ2-4, is DVKVTQSSRYLVKRTGEKVFLECVQDMDHENMFWYRQDPGLGLRLIYFSYDVKMKEKGDIPEGYSVSREKKERFSLILESASTNQTSMYLCASSLGGHQYFGAGTRLSVL.

This clone was counted many times. The DNA for the CDR3 is TGTGCCAGCAGTTTCCCCGAGACAGGGAAACGGTCCAATCAGCCCCAGCATTTT. Protein sequence: CASSFPETGKRSNQPQHF. V and J are TRBV28 and TRBJ1-5; 7 positions agree with TRBD1. Germline-derived CDR1 and CDR2 are MDHEN and SYDVKM. This CDR3 comprises 18 residues. V lost 3 bases and J lost 3; bases outside the gene matches: 14.

The chain uses TRBV19 and TRBJ2-3; tentative D call: TRBD1 (6 bases). The CDR3 totals 16 residues. Germline V gene lookup returns CDR1 LNHDA and CDR2 SQIVND (reference sequence). Deletions cut 1 base from V and 2 bases from J, with 13 bases between. The CDR3 spells CASSIGDISFTDTQYF. CDR3 sequence (DNA): TGTGCCAGTAGTATAGGGGACATATCCTTCACAGATACGCAGTATTTT.

The chain couples TRBV7-6 to TRBJ2-3; 12 nucleotides align to TRBD2. The germline V gene has CDR1 SGHVS and CDR2 FNYEAQ. The V segment lost 5 bases and the J segment 4 bases; nucleotides outside the gene matches: 7. This CDR3 has 16 residues. CDR3 region: CASSVTSGRWSDTQYF. Written as DNA, the CDR3 is TGTGCCAGCAGCGTCACTAGCGGGAGGTGGTCAGATACGCAGTATTTT.

The chain uses TRBV6-5 and TRBJ2-7, with TRBD2 identical over 7 bases. Germline CDR1 and CDR2: MNHEY and SVGAGI. CDR3 length equals 14 residues. V lost 4 bases to trimming and J lost 2 bases; unmatched junction nucleotides: 5. CDR3 sequence (DNA): TGTGCCAGCAGTTCTAGCGGTAGAGCCTACGAGCAGTACTTC. Encoded protein: CASSSSGRAYEQYF.

Regarding this clone: This is likely an artifact of a read error, given a far larger clone one base away. The chain carries TRBV5-1 and TRBJ2-3, with D unresolved. Per germline, CDR1 SGHRS and CDR2 YFSETQ. This CDR3 has 15 amino acids. V was clipped by 5 bases and J by 3 bases, with 16 bases between them. CDR3 protein: CASSLGVRVTDTQYF. The CDR3 region has the DNA TGCGCCAGCAGTCTAGGTGTTAGGGTGACAGATACGCAGTATTTT.

The J gene is TRBJ2-7, the V gene TRBV28; a possible D gene is TRBD1 (6 bases). V lost 7 bases and J 2 bases, leaving 15 bases between the germline ends. The CDR3 is 14 residues long. The germline V gene encodes CDR1 MDHEN and CDR2 SYDVKM. The CDR3 loop is CASKHRDTTYEQYF. Here the CDR3 DNA reads TGTGCCAGCAAGCACCGGGACACCACCTACGAGCAGTACTTC.

The chain carries TRBV7-6 and TRBJ2-7; D is unresolved. The CDR3 sequence is 14 residues long. CDR1 and CDR2 from the germline V gene are SGHVS and FNYEAQ. V dropped 1 base and J dropped 4 bases, with 11 bases sitting between them. The CDR3 nucleotides are TGTGCCAGCAGCTTAGACAGTTTTGGGTACGAGCAGTACTTC. Amino acid sequence: CASSLDSFGYEQYF.

The V gene is TRBV10-2, the J gene TRBJ2-2; D unresolved. The CDR3 runs to 14 residues. CDR1 and CDR2 (germline): WSHSY, SAAADI. The V gene lost 2 bases and the J gene lost 3 bases, with 7 bases spanning the gap. For the CDR3, the DNA is TGCGCCAGCAGTGAGGGCCACGACACCGGGGAGCTGTTTTTT. Translating it yields CASSEGHDTGELFF.

The chain recombines TRBV19 with TRBJ2-2, with 9 bases that match TRBD2. Germline V CDR1 and CDR2: LNHDA, SQIVND (reference sequence). The CDR3 consists of 17 residues. The V segment lost 5 bases and the J segment 5 bases; nucleotides outside the gene matches: 12. The CDR3 loop is CASSPQGLAGKTGELFF. CDR3 DNA sequence: TGTGCCAGTAGTCCCCAAGGGCTAGCGGGGAAAACCGGGGAGCTGTTTTTT.